This entry lists 18 T cell receptor beta chains sequenced from one sample in a study of T cell clonotyping in hematopoietic cell transplantation. This table comes from immunoSEQ multiplex PCR, and its TCRdb copy is limited to in-frame clones, with some not included. The sample lists more than 25,000 clones, 80% to 95% occurring once. The sample here was PBMCs, taken 100 days after allogeneic stem cell transplant. The receptors were gathered from a female patient between 50 and 60 years old who had an allogeneic stem cell transplant from a related donor, so the T cells may come from the graft donor. Some clones in this sample may be carry-over from other donors' samples.

This clone was recorded only once. This rearrangement joins TRBV30 to TRBJ2-3; possible D gene TRBD1, 5 bases. CDR3 length equals 17 residues. V lost 0 bases and J 0 bases, leaving 16 bases between the germline ends. Germline-derived CDR1 and CDR2 are GTSNPN and SVGIG (reference sequence). The CDR3 loop reads CAWSVPPAGSSTDTQYF. CDR3 nucleotide sequence: TGTGCCTGGAGTGTACCCCCGGCAGGGTCTAGCACAGATACGCAGTATTTT. Filled out from reference TRBV30 and TRBJ2-3, the complete variable domain reads SQTIHQWPATLVQPVGSPLSLECTVEGTSNPNLYWYRQAAGRGLQLLFYSVGIGQISSEVPQNLSASRPQDRQFILSSKKLLLSDSGFYLCAWSVPPAGSSTDTQYFGPGTRLTVL.

V gene TRBV7-9 combines with J gene TRBJ2-7; D may correspond to TRBD1 or TRBD2 (7 bases each). V was trimmed by 2 bases and J by 0 bases, leaving 11 bases between them. The CDR3 extends over 15 amino acids. Germline V lookup: CDR1 SEHNR, CDR2 FQNEAQ (reference sequence). In DNA, the CDR3 is TGTGCCAGCAGCTTAAGCGGGGACAGCTCCTACGAGCAGTACTTC. Encoded protein: CASSLSGDSSYEQYF.

The chain links TRBV4-1 to TRBJ2-1; the D is unclear. CDR3 length equals 13 residues. Germline assignment: CDR1 MGHRA and CDR2 YSYEKL. Trimming cost V 1 base and J 7 bases, with 8 bases left between them. The DNA for the CDR3 is TGCGCCAGCAGCCAAGCAGCGCGGAATGAGCAGTTCTTC. Its protein product is CASSQAARNEQFF.

The chain recombines TRBV30 with TRBJ1-1; possibly TRBD1 for D (5 bases). CDR1 is GTSNPN, CDR2 SVGIG, per germline (reference sequence). This CDR3 has 14 amino acids. The V and J ends lost 1 base and 3 bases respectively, with 12 bases between them. The CDR3 region has the DNA TGTGCCTGGAGTGGGGGGGGATGGGACACTGAAGCTTTCTTT. It yields the protein CAWSGGGWDTEAFF.

J is TRBJ2-1 and V is TRBV10-3, with a tentative D call TRBD1 (7 bases). This CDR3 has 17 residues. V was shortened by 0 bases and J by 8 bases, with 20 bases between the two germline ends. Per germline, CDR1 ENHRY and CDR2 SYGVKD. CDR3 DNA: TGTGCCATCAGTGAGTCCTCTAGACAGGGAGGATCCGATGAGCAGTTCTTC. Residues: CAISESSRQGGSDEQFF.

This chain uses TRBV5-6 with TRBJ2-2, with TRBD2 matching 7 bases. V was pared by 4 bases and J by 7 bases, with 13 bases of the junction left unmatched. Germline CDR1 reads SGHDT; CDR2 reads YYEEEE. The CDR3 consists of 16 residues. CDR3 loop: CASSPHMWGGDGELFF. CDR3 nucleotide sequence: TGTGCCAGCAGCCCTCACATGTGGGGGGGGGACGGGGAGCTGTTTTTT.

The genes are TRBV10-1 and TRBJ2-1, with 9 bases identical to TRBD2. V lost 5 bases, J lost 4 bases, and 3 bases stayed unmatched. The CDR3 consists of 14 residues. From germline, CDR1 is WNHNN and CDR2 SYGVQD (reference sequence). The CDR3 sequence: CASSRAGGYNEQFF. DNA for the CDR3: TGCGCCAGCAGTAGGGCGGGGGGGTACAATGAGCAGTTCTTC.

V usage is TRBV5-6 and J usage is TRBJ2-7; D could derive from TRBD1 or TRBD2 (5 bases each). With 6 bases removed from V and 0 bases from J, the gap between germline ends came to 16 bases. The V gene's germline CDR1 is SGHDT and CDR2 YYEEEE. The CDR3 has 15 residues. CDR3 region: CASTERGFISYEQYF. CDR3 sequence (DNA): TGTGCCAGCACCGAGAGGGGTTTCATCTCCTACGAGCAGTACTTC.

The chain uses TRBV5-5 and TRBJ1-5; weak D call: TRBD1 (6 bases). The CDR3 has 15 residues. CDR1 and CDR2 (germline): SGHKS, YYEKEE (reference sequence). V was pared by 0 bases and J by 7 bases, with 14 bases between. CDR3 residues: CASSLGTALTQPQHF. Here the CDR3 DNA reads TGTGCCAGCAGCTTGGGGACAGCTCTTACGCAGCCCCAGCATTTT. Full variable domain (rest looked up from reference TRBV5-5 and TRBJ1-5): DAGVTQSPTHLIKTRGQQVTLRCSPISGHKSVSWYQQVLGQGPQFIFQYYEKEERGRGNFPDRFSARQFPNYSSELNVNALLLGDSALYLCASSLGTALTQPQHFGDGTRLSIL.

V is TRBV5-4 and J is TRBJ1-5; D uncertain. This CDR3 region has 12 residues. Per germline, CDR1 SGHNT and CDR2 YYREEE (reference sequence). V lost 2 bases and J 3 bases, leaving 3 bases between the germline ends. CDR3 sequence reads: CASSFPNQPQHF. As DNA, the CDR3 is TGTGCCAGCAGCTTCCCCAATCAGCCCCAGCATTTT.

This clone was detected once. One junction end disagrees with the germline gene, perhaps due to a read error. The CDR3 DNA sequence: TGCAGCGTCGAAGACGGATATGGCTACACCTTC. Translation gives CSVEDGYGYTF. The J gene is TRBJ1-2, the V gene TRBV29-1, with no clear D. CDR1 and CDR2 from the germline V gene are SQVTM and ANQGSEA. The CDR3 length is 11 residues.

The chain is built from TRBV11-3 and TRBJ2-3; D may be TRBD1 (6 bases). Germline assignment: CDR1 SGHNT and CDR2 YENEEA. Deletions cut 5 bases from V and 0 bases from J, with 12 bases between. The CDR3 covers 15 residues. CDR3 in amino acids: CASSKDSQSTDTQYF. CDR3 DNA: TGTGCCAGCAGCAAGGACAGCCAAAGCACAGATACGCAGTATTTT. The whole variable domain, remainder taken from reference TRBV11-3 and TRBJ2-3, is EAGVVQSPRYKIIEKKQPVAFWCNPISGHNTLYWYLQNLGQGPELLIRYENEEAVDDSQLPKDRFSAERLKGVDSTLKIQPAELGDSAVYLCASSKDSQSTDTQYFGPGTRLTVL.

This chain connects TRBV6-1 to TRBJ2-7; D remains unclear. Germline CDR1 reads MNHNS; CDR2 reads SASEGT. V dropped 0 bases and J dropped 3 bases, with 12 bases sitting between them. This CDR3 has 15 amino acids. This CDR3 is CASSEAKGIGYEQYF. CDR3 DNA sequence: TGTGCCAGCAGTGAAGCGAAGGGAATAGGCTACGAGCAGTACTTC.

J is TRBJ1-2 and V is TRBV4-1, with TRBD1 identical over 10 bases. With V trimmed by 3 bases and J by 3 bases, 4 bases remained unmatched. Germline V lookup: CDR1 MGHRA, CDR2 YSYEKL. CDR3 length: 15 amino acids. Here the CDR3 reads CASSHRDRGDYGYTF. Here the CDR3 DNA reads TGCGCCAGCAGCCACCGGGACAGGGGCGACTATGGCTACACCTTC.

The chain couples TRBV19 to TRBJ1-2; D is unclear. Germline-derived CDR1 and CDR2 are LNHDA and SQIVND (reference sequence). Trimming removed 1 base from V and 3 bases from J, with 9 bases in between. The CDR3 runs to 14 residues. The CDR3 DNA reads as TGTGCCAGTAGTATAGTGGCGGGCGACTATGGCTACACCTTC. It yields the protein CASSIVAGDYGYTF.

The V call is TRBV6-5, the J call TRBJ2-5; 7 nucleotides agree with TRBD2. CDR1 and CDR2 from the germline V gene are MNHEY and SVGAGI. Trimming removed 11 bases from V and 5 bases from J; junction bases left unmatched: 5. There are 11 residues in the CDR3. As DNA, the CDR3 is TGTGCCGTCCGGGAGGCCGAGACCCAGTACTTC. This encodes CAVREAETQYF.

J is TRBJ2-7 and V is TRBV11-3; 10 bases fit TRBD1. V trimming: 5 bases; J trimming: 7 bases; junction bases outside the gene matches: 8. The CDR3 runs to 14 residues. The germline gives CDR1 SGHNT, CDR2 YENEEA. CDR3 nucleotide sequence: TGTGCCAGCAGCACCGGGACAGGGGATGGTGAGCAGTACTTC. Its translation: CASSTGTGDGEQYF.

J is TRBJ2-3 and V is TRBV4-1, with D perhaps given as TRBD1 or TRBD2 (5 bases each). Germline V gene lookup returns CDR1 MGHRA and CDR2 YSYEKL. Trimming shortened V by 2 bases and J by 0 bases, and 12 bases separated the two germline ends. The CDR3 is made up of 16 amino acids. The CDR3 region is CASSQWGRTSTDTQYF. In DNA form, the CDR3 reads TGCGCCAGCAGCCAATGGGGCAGGACTAGCACAGATACGCAGTATTTT.